This TCR beta chain was captured by sequencing in a study of technical replicates of blood from a few donors. Sequencing was performed with immunoSEQ multiplex PCR; in TCRdb, only in-frame clones are kept and a portion is missing. The sample shows about 100,000 clones, roughly 95% of them seen only once. The CDR3 covers 15 residues. The germline gives CDR1 MDHEN, CDR2 SYDVKM. Losses at the gene ends were 2 bases for V and 3 bases for J; bases not matched to a gene: 7. The source material was T cells isolated from PBMCs. The sequence was obtained from a human donor in good health. The gene calls are TRBV28 and TRBJ2-7, with TRBD2 matching 7 bases. This chain's CDR3 is CASSLIGGRYYEQYF. The CDR3 nucleotides read TGTGCCAGCAGTTTAATTGGCGGGAGATACTACGAGCAGTACTTC.